This T cell receptor beta chain is drawn from a study of monozygotic twins with inflammatory bowel disease. The study's findings and limits: Individual T cell subtypes were not distinguishable. Support for any single strong IBD-associated signal or clonotype was not found. Patient repertoire variability may have increased through differing immunosuppressive treatments.

The length of the CDR3 is 12 residues. The input for each TCR library was 3500 ng of total RNA. From its re-call of the 5' RACE reads, TCRdb lists each CDR3 protein once, without DNA. This table lists 70,000 to 95,000 distinct CDR3 sequences. For this clonotype: What it binds is not known.

V usage is TRBV12-3 or TRBV12-4 and J usage is TRBJ2-7. The sample comprised blood. This sequence was found in a human donor with ulcerative colitis or Crohn's disease, or a healthy co-twin of an affected twin (not recorded which). The chain's CDR3 is CASSLRAWEQYF.